The 25 T cell receptor beta chains below come from one sample, sequenced in a study of blood T cell repertoires in COVID-19. The repertoire was sequenced with immunoSEQ multiplex PCR; TCRdb's copy has only in-frame clones and lacks some. In the table there are over 150,000 clones, approximately 90% of which are singletons. The sequencing input was peripheral blood. The receptors shown here come from a man aged 45 to 65 with acute or convalescent COVID-19.

V is TRBV5-8 and J is TRBJ2-7, with D possibly being TRBD2 (5 bases). Germline V lookup: CDR1 SGHTS, CDR2 YDEGEE. The CDR3 spans 14 residues. Trimming stripped 2 bases from V and 1 base from J, with 10 bases between. CDR3: CASSFYSGSYEQYV. In DNA form, the CDR3 reads TGTGCCAGCAGCTTTTACAGCGGATCCTACGAGCAGTACGTC.

CDR3 DNA: TGTGCCAGCAGTGAGACCTCCGGGACAGGGGGACGTGGCTACACCTTC. This encodes CASSETSGTGGRGYTF. The chain joins TRBV6-1 to TRBJ1-2; TRBD1 matches 11 bases. The CDR3 is made up of 16 amino acids. Germline CDR1 MNHNS, CDR2 SASEGT. Germline trimming cut 3 bases from V and 7 bases from J; bases unmatched to any gene: 10.

The chain joins TRBV18 to TRBJ2-1, with D tentatively TRBD2 (7 bases). This CDR3 has 17 amino acids. Germline V CDR1 and CDR2: KGHSH, LQKENI. Trimming shortened V by 0 bases and J by 1 base, and 13 bases separated the two germline ends. Written as DNA, the CDR3 is TGTGCCAGCTCACCACCGCGTAGGGGGGGTTCCTACAATGAGCAGTTCTTC. Amino acid sequence: CASSPPRRGGSYNEQFF.

This chain uses TRBV7-9 with TRBJ2-1; 8 bases map to TRBD2. CDR3 length equals 15 residues. Per germline, CDR1 SEHNR and CDR2 FQNEAQ (reference sequence). V lost 4 bases, J lost 7 bases, and 9 bases stayed unmatched. The DNA for the CDR3 is TGTGCCAGCAGCTCCCGGGGGGGGGCCGTTAATGAGCAGTTCTTC. This sequence encodes CASSSRGGAVNEQFF.

V gene TRBV14 combines with J gene TRBJ2-2; 7 bases are shared with TRBD1. The V gene end was trimmed by 3 bases and the J gene end by 8 bases; junction bases not matched to a gene: 6. The CDR3 is 14 amino acids. Germline CDR1 is SGHDN and CDR2 is FVKESK. CDR3 nucleotides: TGTGCCAGCAGCCACCGACAGGGAGCAGGGGAGCTGTTTTTT. Residues: CASSHRQGAGELFF.

The J gene is TRBJ2-5, the V gene TRBV27, with D hard to call. This CDR3 comprises 12 residues. Germline V gene lookup returns CDR1 MNHEY and CDR2 SMNVEV (reference sequence). V was clipped by 5 bases and J by 4 bases, with 8 bases between them. This chain's CDR3 is CASSPNSETQYF. The CDR3 DNA is TGTGCCAGCAGTCCCAACTCAGAGACCCAGTACTTC.

The CDR3 spells CASSLLPAGGTDTQYF. The DNA for the CDR3 is TGTGCCAGCAGCTTACTCCCAGCGGGAGGCACAGATACGCAGTATTTT. The rearrangement links TRBV7-3 to TRBJ2-3; 8 bases line up with TRBD2. The CDR3 is 16 residues long. From germline, CDR1 is SGHTA and CDR2 FQGTGA. With 2 bases clipped from V and 1 base from J, the junction kept 5 bases outside the gene matches.

This clone was seen only once. The CDR3 protein is CASSQDSAGATNEKLFF. As DNA, the CDR3 is TGCGCCAGCAGCCAAGATAGTGCAGGGGCAACTAATGAAAAACTGTTTTTT. V and J are TRBV4-3 and TRBJ1-4, with D perhaps matching TRBD1 (6 bases). Germline assignment: CDR1 LGHNA and CDR2 YSLEER. The ends were cut back, 0 bases at V and 0 bases at J, with 11 bases in the middle. The CDR3 spans 17 residues.

The chain uses TRBV27 and TRBJ2-2; unclear D gene. The CDR3 spans 16 residues. Looked up from germline, CDR1 is MNHEY and CDR2 is SMNVEV (reference sequence). Trimming cost V 1 base and J 3 bases, with 12 bases left between them. CDR3 in DNA: TGTGCCAGCAGTTTATTTCTGGGTGCGGACACCGGGGAGCTGTTTTTT. It is translated as CASSLFLGADTGELFF.

The gene calls are TRBV30 and TRBJ1-6; D is undetermined. Germline CDR1 is GTSNPN and CDR2 is SVGIG (reference sequence). Trimming stripped 0 bases from V and 7 bases from J, with 16 bases between. The CDR3 runs to 16 residues. CDR3 in DNA: TGTGCCTGGAGTGTCCCCGGGAGGCGCCTGAATTCACCCCTCCACTTT. Its protein is CAWSVPGRRLNSPLHF.

This clone was seen a handful of times. This sequence joins TRBV30 and TRBJ2-7; maybe TRBD2 (6 bases). The CDR3 consists of 15 residues. Germline V gene data show CDR1 as GTSNPN and CDR2 as SVGIG (reference sequence). Trimming cost V 8 bases and J 4 bases, with 24 bases left between them. DNA of the CDR3: TGTGCCGGAAGTCCGGGAATTGGGGGGTTTTACGAGCAGTACTTC. Its translation: CAGSPGIGGFYEQYF.

The rearrangement uses TRBV4-2 and TRBJ2-3; the match to TRBD1 covers 7 bases. CDR3 length: 13 amino acids. The V segment lost 2 bases and the J segment 4 bases; nucleotides outside the gene matches: 0. The germline CDR1 and CDR2 sequences are LGHNA and YNFKEQ. The CDR3 coding sequence is TGTGCCAGCAGCCAAAGGGGGCCAGATACGCAGTATTTT. Its translation is CASSQRGPDTQYF.

This clone was recorded a few times. This sequence joins TRBV10-1 and TRBJ2-7; D ambiguous. Trimming left V 7 bases short and J 3 bases short, with 16 bases between. Germline V lookup: CDR1 WNHNN, CDR2 SYGVQD (reference sequence). The CDR3 length is 14 residues. For the CDR3, the DNA is TGCGCCAGCACTGAATCTTTGGCCCGCTACGAGCAGTACTTC. This codes for CASTESLARYEQYF.

The chain has TRBV7-2 and TRBJ1-1; D might be TRBD1 (5 bases). Germline CDR1 reads SGHTA; CDR2 reads FQGNSA. V lost 5 bases and J 0 bases, leaving 13 bases between the germline ends. This CDR3 has 15 amino acids. Here the CDR3 reads CASSRSGQLNTEAFF. DNA of the CDR3: TGTGCCAGCAGCCGTTCCGGACAACTGAACACTGAAGCTTTCTTT.

V usage is TRBV9 and J usage is TRBJ2-3; 7 nucleotides align to TRBD1. After removal of 0 bases from V and 2 bases from J, the junction contained 3 bases not matched to a gene. Germline lookup yields CDR1 SGDLS and CDR2 YYNGEE. The CDR3 consists of 15 residues. CDR3 nucleotide sequence: TGTGCCAGCAGCGTAGTGGGACAGACCACAGATACGCAGTATTTT. Translating it yields CASSVVGQTTDTQYF.

The chain is built from TRBV6-6 and TRBJ2-7; no reliable D call. V was cut by 4 bases and J by 3 bases, with 7 bases left in between. The CDR3 is 12 residues long. The germline V gene encodes CDR1 MNHNY and CDR2 SVGAGI (reference sequence). CDR3 nucleotide sequence: TGTGCCAGCAGTTCGGTCGTCTACGAGCAGTACGTC. It translates to CASSSVVYEQYV.

This clone was counted between two and nine times. The chain has TRBV4-1 and TRBJ1-1; a weak D match, TRBD1 (5 bases). The CDR3 length is 14 residues. Between the trimmed V and J ends, which lost 7 bases and 3 bases, there was a span of 15 bases. The germline CDR1 and CDR2 sequences are MGHRA and YSYEKL. The CDR3 sequence is CASNYGPGDTEAFF. The CDR3 nucleotides are TGCGCCAGCAATTACGGGCCGGGGGACACTGAAGCTTTCTTT.

The chain is built from TRBV10-1 and TRBJ2-2, with D perhaps matching TRBD2 (5 bases). V gave up 0 bases and J gave up 6 bases, with 14 bases separating them. This CDR3 spans 16 amino acids. Germline V CDR1 and CDR2: WNHNN, SYGVQD (reference sequence). DNA for the CDR3: TGCGCCAGCAGTGAGTCGGGAGTAGCCCGGGCCGGGGAGCTGTTTTTT. Encoded protein: CASSESGVARAGELFF.

This chain joins TRBV4-1 and TRBJ2-1, with 7 bases aligning to TRBD2. J lost 3 bases, V lost 3 bases, and 11 bases had no gene match. Germline lookup yields CDR1 MGHRA and CDR2 YSYEKL. This CDR3 comprises 17 residues. CDR3 protein: CASSQGELLASYNEQFF. CDR3 DNA sequence: TGCGCCAGCAGCCAGGGGGAACTACTAGCGAGCTACAATGAGCAGTTCTTC.

A remark on this clone: Because the CDR3's place on the DNA is in doubt, the DNA is left out and the CDR3 is given as listed by TCRdb. The chain links TRBV4-1 to TRBJ2-7; the D call TRBD2 from the table was never checked on the DNA. Germline assignment: CDR1 MGHRA and CDR2 YSYEKL. Termini included, the CDR3 measures 14 amino acids. The CDR3 here is CASSSSSGSYEQYF.

In the case of this clone: This same CDR3 is encoded by further DNA sequences in the sample. The chain joins TRBV3-1 (or the pseudogene TRBV3-2) to TRBJ1-1, with TRBD1 as a possible D gene (6 bases). CDR3 length: 13 residues. CDR1 and CDR2 (germline): LGHDT, YNNKEL (reference sequence). Trimming removed 0 bases at V and 4 bases at J, with 6 bases between. CDR3 amino acids: CASSQEGGTEAFF. The DNA of the CDR3 is TGTGCCAGCAGCCAAGAAGGGGGCACTGAAGCTTTCTTT.

J is TRBJ1-5 and V is TRBV7-2; 7 bases are a match to TRBD1. Germline lookup yields CDR1 SGHTA and CDR2 FQGNSA. J lost 3 bases, V lost 7 bases, and 9 bases had no gene match. The CDR3 is 15 residues long. This CDR3 reads CASTQSGQTNQPQHF. DNA for the CDR3: TGTGCCAGCACCCAATCGGGACAGACCAATCAGCCCCAGCATTTT.

V usage is TRBV6-1 and J usage is TRBJ1-5; 9 bases are a match to TRBD1. The J segment lost 7 bases and the V segment lost 0 bases, leaving 4 bases of the junction unmatched. The CDR3 loop spans 15 amino acids. Germline CDR1 reads MNHNS; CDR2 reads SASEGT. The CDR3 bases are TGTGCCAGCAGTGAAGCGCGGGACAGGGTCCAGCCCCAGCATTTT. Translation: CASSEARDRVQPQHF.

The J gene is TRBJ1-5, the V gene TRBV6-6; D call uncertain. The CDR3 sequence is 15 residues long. Trimming stripped 2 bases from V and 3 bases from J, with 11 bases between. Germline V gene data show CDR1 as MNHNY and CDR2 as SVGAGI (reference sequence). Here the CDR3 DNA reads TGTGCCAGCAGTTACGAGCTGACTCACAATCAGCCCCAGCATTTT. Protein product: CASSYELTHNQPQHF.

J is TRBJ2-3 and V is TRBV28; 9 nucleotides match TRBD2. V was pared by 10 bases and J by 4 bases, with 12 bases of the junction left unmatched. CDR1 is MDHEN and CDR2 is SYDVKM in the germline V gene. The CDR3 covers 15 residues. CDR3 DNA sequence: TGTGCCACCGACGGGGCGGGGGGGCCCCCAGATACGCAGTATTTT. Its translation: CATDGAGGPPDTQYF.